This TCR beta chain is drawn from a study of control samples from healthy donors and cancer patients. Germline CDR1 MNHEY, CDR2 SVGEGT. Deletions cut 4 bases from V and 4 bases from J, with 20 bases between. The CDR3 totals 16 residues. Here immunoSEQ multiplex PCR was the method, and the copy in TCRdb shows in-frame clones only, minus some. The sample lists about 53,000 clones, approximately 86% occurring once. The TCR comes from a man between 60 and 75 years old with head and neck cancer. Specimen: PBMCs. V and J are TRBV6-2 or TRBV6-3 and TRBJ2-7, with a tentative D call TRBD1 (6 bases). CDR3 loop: CASSSPIRGRTYEQYF. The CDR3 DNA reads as TGTGCCAGCAGTTCTCCAATCAGGGGACGGACTTACGAGCAGTACTTC.